Listed here are 21 T cell receptor beta chains from one sample, sequenced in a study of blood T cell repertoires in COVID-19. The table came from immunoSEQ multiplex PCR; TCRdb's copy has only in-frame clones and leaves some out. Here the sample spans some 50,000 clones, roughly nine tenths being singletons. The sample was peripheral blood. The source of these receptors is a man aged 60 to 75 with acute or convalescent COVID-19.

This chain joins TRBV24-1 and TRBJ2-2; 8 bases align to TRBD1. With 4 bases clipped from V and 2 bases from J, the junction kept 8 bases outside the gene matches. From germline, CDR1 is KGHDR and CDR2 SFDVKD. The CDR3 length is 17 residues. CDR3 sequence: CATSEADRAINTGELFF. CDR3 nucleotides: TGTGCCACCAGTGAGGCGGACAGGGCGATAAACACCGGGGAGCTGTTTTTT.

The chain employs TRBV27 and TRBJ2-3, with 7 bases matching TRBD1. This CDR3 is built from 18 residues. Losses at the gene ends were 3 bases for V and 1 base for J; bases not matched to a gene: 13. CDR1 MNHEY and CDR2 SMNVEV come from the germline V gene (reference sequence). The CDR3 nucleotides read TGTGCCAGCAGTTTCCGCCGCCTGACAGGGATCGGCACAGATACGCAGTATTTT. Its translation: CASSFRRLTGIGTDTQYF.

The chain has TRBV10-3 and TRBJ1-2; 12 positions match TRBD1. J lost 3 bases, V lost 2 bases, and 4 bases had no gene match. CDR3 size: 16 residues. CDR1 and CDR2 (germline): ENHRY, SYGVKD. The CDR3 DNA follows: TGTGCCATCAGTGAGGGGACAGGGGGCGCGGACTATGGCTACACCTTC. This codes for CAISEGTGGADYGYTF.

This chain links TRBV19 with TRBJ1-1; 9 bases match TRBD1. This CDR3 is 16 amino acids long. V was clipped by 1 base and J by 3 bases; unmatched bases: 6. Germline values: CDR1 LNHDA, CDR2 SQIVND (reference sequence). The CDR3 nucleotides read TGTGCCAGTAGTATAGCGGGACAGGGTCGGTACACTGAAGCTTTCTTT. This codes for CASSIAGQGRYTEAFF. Supplemented by reference TRBV19 and TRBJ1-1, the full variable domain reads DGGITQSPKYLFRKEGQNVTLSCEQNLNHDAMYWYRQDPGQGLRLIYYSQIVNDFQKGDIAEGYSVSREKKESFPLTVTSAQKNPTAFYLCASSIAGQGRYTEAFFGQGTRLTVV.

The chain couples TRBV11-2 to TRBJ1-1; TRBD1 matches at 7 bases. The J segment lost 0 bases and the V segment lost 0 bases, leaving 13 bases of the junction unmatched. The V gene's germline CDR1 is SGHAT and CDR2 FQNNGV. The CDR3 totals 19 residues. The CDR3 loop reads CASSLEQGLIEGLNTEAFF. The CDR3 bases are TGTGCCAGCAGCTTAGAACAGGGGTTGATCGAAGGCCTGAACACTGAAGCTTTCTTT. Full variable domain (remainder filled in from reference TRBV11-2 and TRBJ1-1): EAGVAQSPRYKIIEKRQSVAFWCNPISGHATLYWYQQILGQGPKLLIQFQNNGVVDDSQLPKDRFSAERLKGVDSTLKIQPAKLEDSAVYLCASSLEQGLIEGLNTEAFFGQGTRLTVV.

This clone was found a few times. The CDR3 nucleotides read TGTGCCAGCAGCCAAGCGACCCCGGGACTAGCGGGGGGGCGGGCATTCAATGAGCAGTTCTTC. Translation: CASSQATPGLAGGRAFNEQFF. The chain joins TRBV4-2 to TRBJ2-1, with TRBD2 identical over 16 bases. The CDR3 is 21 amino acids. With 1 base clipped from V and 6 bases from J, the junction kept 15 bases outside the gene matches. The germline CDR1 and CDR2 sequences are LGHNA and YNFKEQ.

CDR3 amino acids: CASRGPGQGNEKLFF. CDR3 sequence (DNA): TGTGCCAGCCGGGGCCCGGGACAGGGCAATGAAAAACTGTTTTTT. The J gene is TRBJ1-4, the V gene TRBV7-9, with 9 bases matching TRBD1. CDR3 length: 15 residues. Germline CDR1 is SEHNR and CDR2 is FQNEAQ (reference sequence). The junction had 9 bases not matched to a gene; V was cut back by 8 bases and J by 5 bases.

CDR3 in DNA: TGCGCCAGCAGCATATCCGGGACAGGGGACTATGGCTACACCTTC. Translated, it gives CASSISGTGDYGYTF. V and J are TRBV5-1 and TRBJ1-2; TRBD1 aligns across 10 bases. CDR3 length: 15 amino acids. Germline CDR1 is SGHRS and CDR2 is YFSETQ. With 4 bases clipped from V and 3 bases from J, the junction kept 6 bases outside the gene matches.

V is TRBV15 and J is TRBJ1-2, with D unclear. Trimming stripped 1 base from V and 4 bases from J, with 13 bases between. The CDR3 consists of 15 residues. The germline V gene encodes CDR1 LNHNV and CDR2 YYDKDF (reference sequence). In DNA, the CDR3 is TGTGCCACCAGCAGAGGGGTGGAACCAGGCTATGGCTACACCTTC. Translation: CATSRGVEPGYGYTF.

This rearrangement joins TRBV19 to TRBJ2-1; D possibly corresponds to TRBD2 (6 bases). Germline CDR1 LNHDA, CDR2 SQIVND (reference sequence). Trimming stripped 8 bases from V and 4 bases from J, with 24 bases between. The CDR3 has 17 amino acids. The chain's CDR3 is CASRHGGAGVFYNEQFF. The CDR3 coding sequence is TGTGCCAGTCGCCACGGGGGAGCGGGCGTCTTTTACAATGAGCAGTTCTTC. The full variable domain, completed using reference TRBV19 and TRBJ2-1, is DGGITQSPKYLFRKEGQNVTLSCEQNLNHDAMYWYRQDPGQGLRLIYYSQIVNDFQKGDIAEGYSVSREKKESFPLTVTSAQKNPTAFYLCASRHGGAGVFYNEQFFGPGTRLTVL.

The chain carries TRBV29-1 and TRBJ1-2; the D gene is possibly TRBD1 (6 bases). This CDR3 has 16 residues. Germline V gene sequence: CDR1 SQVTM, CDR2 ANQGSEA. V dropped 0 bases and J dropped 8 bases, with 22 bases sitting between them. The CDR3 DNA sequence: TGCAGCGTTGAAGATCGAGGGGCGGACAGTGTTGAGGGCTACACCTTC. The encoded protein is CSVEDRGADSVEGYTF. The full variable domain, with the rest looked up from reference TRBV29-1 and TRBJ1-2, is SAVISQKPSRDICQRGTSLTIQCQVDSQVTMMFWYRQQPGQSLTLIATANQGSEATYESGFVIDKFPISRPNLTFSTLTVSNMSPEDSSIYLCSVEDRGADSVEGYTFGSGTRLTVV.

The chain couples TRBV4-1 to TRBJ2-1; tentative D call: TRBD1 (6 bases). Germline loops: CDR1 MGHRA, CDR2 YSYEKL. This CDR3 is 16 amino acids long. Trimming left V 0 bases short and J 0 bases short, with 9 bases between. In nucleotides, the CDR3 is TGCGCCAGCAGCCAAGATCAGGGGTCCTCCTACAATGAGCAGTTCTTC. The encoded protein is CASSQDQGSSYNEQFF.

The rearrangement uses TRBV27 and TRBJ2-1, with 8 positions matching TRBD1. The CDR3 has 14 residues. V was pared by 6 bases and J by 8 bases, with 9 bases of the junction left unmatched. The germline CDR1 and CDR2 sequences are MNHEY and SMNVEV (reference sequence). The CDR3 nucleotides are TGTGCCAGCAGCCCCGGACAGGGTTTTCATGAGCAGTTCTTC. This codes for CASSPGQGFHEQFF.

V and J are TRBV9 and TRBJ2-2; D perhaps matches TRBD2 (6 bases). Germline assignment: CDR1 SGDLS and CDR2 YYNGEE. V lost 0 bases and J lost 8, with 14 bases in between. There are 15 residues in the CDR3. For the CDR3, the DNA is TGTGCCAGCAGCGTAGCAGGCGGGGACCGGGGGGAGCTGTTTTTT. Its protein product is CASSVAGGDRGELFF.

The genes are TRBV6-2 or TRBV6-3 and TRBJ2-7; 9 bases map to TRBD1. The CDR3 is 14 amino acids. V was clipped by 4 bases and J by 3 bases; unmatched bases: 4. Germline V gene lookup returns CDR1 MNHEY and CDR2 SVGEGT. CDR3 in DNA: TGTGCCAGCAGTTCGGACAGGGGAGGCTACGAGCAGTACTTC. It specifies CASSSDRGGYEQYF.

The chain recombines TRBV7-2 with TRBJ2-7; D perhaps matches TRBD1 (5 bases). This CDR3 is 16 amino acids long. Per germline, CDR1 SGHTA and CDR2 FQGNSA. The V end was cut by 5 bases, the J end by 6 bases, with 23 bases between. CDR3 bases: TGTGCCAGCAGCCGGAATAACCCAGGGAAATTTGGCGAGCAGTACTTC. Its protein is CASSRNNPGKFGEQYF.

The chain employs TRBV14 and TRBJ2-1; 12 nucleotides align to TRBD2. The CDR3 consists of 18 residues. Trimming at V came to 2 bases and at J to 9 bases, leaving 14 bases not matched to a gene. Germline values: CDR1 SGHDN, CDR2 FVKESK. CDR3 loop: CASSQTARPGLAGLEQFF. For the CDR3, the DNA is TGTGCCAGCAGCCAAACCGCCCGACCGGGACTAGCGGGCCTTGAGCAGTTCTTC.

This chain connects TRBV7-8 to TRBJ2-3, with 8 bases that match TRBD2. Germline trimming cut 5 bases from V and 1 base from J; bases unmatched to any gene: 11. Germline-derived CDR1 and CDR2 are SGHVS and FQNEAQ. The CDR3 sequence is 17 residues long. The CDR3 sequence: CASSRAGGAEGTDTQYF. The DNA of the CDR3 is TGTGCCAGCAGCCGAGCCGGGGGGGCCGAGGGCACAGATACGCAGTATTTT.

This chain connects TRBV6-1 to TRBJ1-5; 7 nucleotides line up with TRBD1. V lost 4 bases to trimming and J lost 5 bases; unmatched junction nucleotides: 20. The germline V gene has CDR1 MNHNS and CDR2 SASEGT. This CDR3 region has 19 residues. CDR3 protein: CASSVTFLESGGTDQPQHF. In DNA, the CDR3 is TGTGCCAGCAGTGTTACTTTCCTCGAATCAGGGGGTACGGATCAGCCCCAGCATTTT.

The rearrangement joins TRBV3-1 (or the pseudogene TRBV3-2) to TRBJ2-1; D is possibly TRBD2 (5 bases). V lost 1 base, J lost 9 bases, and 13 bases lay in between. Germline CDR1 is LGHDT and CDR2 is YNNKEL (reference sequence). The CDR3 is made up of 14 amino acids. This chain's CDR3 is CASSQARASGEQFF. For the CDR3, the DNA is TGTGCCAGCAGCCAAGCGAGGGCTTCAGGTGAGCAGTTCTTC.

This sequence joins TRBV7-2 and TRBJ2-6; D is ambiguous. The V gene's germline CDR1 is SGHTA and CDR2 FQGNSA. Between the trimmed V and J ends, which lost 1 base and 0 bases, there was a span of 4 bases. The CDR3 loop spans 15 amino acids. The CDR3: CASSLDNSGANVLTF. CDR3 in DNA: TGTGCCAGCAGCTTAGACAACTCTGGGGCCAACGTCCTGACTTTC. The whole variable domain, remainder taken from reference TRBV7-2 and TRBJ2-6, is GAGVSQSPSNKVTEKGKDVELRCDPISGHTALYWYRQSLGQGLEFLIYFQGNSAPDKSGLPSDRFSAERTGGSVSTLTIQRTQQEDSAVYLCASSLDNSGANVLTFGAGSRLTVL.